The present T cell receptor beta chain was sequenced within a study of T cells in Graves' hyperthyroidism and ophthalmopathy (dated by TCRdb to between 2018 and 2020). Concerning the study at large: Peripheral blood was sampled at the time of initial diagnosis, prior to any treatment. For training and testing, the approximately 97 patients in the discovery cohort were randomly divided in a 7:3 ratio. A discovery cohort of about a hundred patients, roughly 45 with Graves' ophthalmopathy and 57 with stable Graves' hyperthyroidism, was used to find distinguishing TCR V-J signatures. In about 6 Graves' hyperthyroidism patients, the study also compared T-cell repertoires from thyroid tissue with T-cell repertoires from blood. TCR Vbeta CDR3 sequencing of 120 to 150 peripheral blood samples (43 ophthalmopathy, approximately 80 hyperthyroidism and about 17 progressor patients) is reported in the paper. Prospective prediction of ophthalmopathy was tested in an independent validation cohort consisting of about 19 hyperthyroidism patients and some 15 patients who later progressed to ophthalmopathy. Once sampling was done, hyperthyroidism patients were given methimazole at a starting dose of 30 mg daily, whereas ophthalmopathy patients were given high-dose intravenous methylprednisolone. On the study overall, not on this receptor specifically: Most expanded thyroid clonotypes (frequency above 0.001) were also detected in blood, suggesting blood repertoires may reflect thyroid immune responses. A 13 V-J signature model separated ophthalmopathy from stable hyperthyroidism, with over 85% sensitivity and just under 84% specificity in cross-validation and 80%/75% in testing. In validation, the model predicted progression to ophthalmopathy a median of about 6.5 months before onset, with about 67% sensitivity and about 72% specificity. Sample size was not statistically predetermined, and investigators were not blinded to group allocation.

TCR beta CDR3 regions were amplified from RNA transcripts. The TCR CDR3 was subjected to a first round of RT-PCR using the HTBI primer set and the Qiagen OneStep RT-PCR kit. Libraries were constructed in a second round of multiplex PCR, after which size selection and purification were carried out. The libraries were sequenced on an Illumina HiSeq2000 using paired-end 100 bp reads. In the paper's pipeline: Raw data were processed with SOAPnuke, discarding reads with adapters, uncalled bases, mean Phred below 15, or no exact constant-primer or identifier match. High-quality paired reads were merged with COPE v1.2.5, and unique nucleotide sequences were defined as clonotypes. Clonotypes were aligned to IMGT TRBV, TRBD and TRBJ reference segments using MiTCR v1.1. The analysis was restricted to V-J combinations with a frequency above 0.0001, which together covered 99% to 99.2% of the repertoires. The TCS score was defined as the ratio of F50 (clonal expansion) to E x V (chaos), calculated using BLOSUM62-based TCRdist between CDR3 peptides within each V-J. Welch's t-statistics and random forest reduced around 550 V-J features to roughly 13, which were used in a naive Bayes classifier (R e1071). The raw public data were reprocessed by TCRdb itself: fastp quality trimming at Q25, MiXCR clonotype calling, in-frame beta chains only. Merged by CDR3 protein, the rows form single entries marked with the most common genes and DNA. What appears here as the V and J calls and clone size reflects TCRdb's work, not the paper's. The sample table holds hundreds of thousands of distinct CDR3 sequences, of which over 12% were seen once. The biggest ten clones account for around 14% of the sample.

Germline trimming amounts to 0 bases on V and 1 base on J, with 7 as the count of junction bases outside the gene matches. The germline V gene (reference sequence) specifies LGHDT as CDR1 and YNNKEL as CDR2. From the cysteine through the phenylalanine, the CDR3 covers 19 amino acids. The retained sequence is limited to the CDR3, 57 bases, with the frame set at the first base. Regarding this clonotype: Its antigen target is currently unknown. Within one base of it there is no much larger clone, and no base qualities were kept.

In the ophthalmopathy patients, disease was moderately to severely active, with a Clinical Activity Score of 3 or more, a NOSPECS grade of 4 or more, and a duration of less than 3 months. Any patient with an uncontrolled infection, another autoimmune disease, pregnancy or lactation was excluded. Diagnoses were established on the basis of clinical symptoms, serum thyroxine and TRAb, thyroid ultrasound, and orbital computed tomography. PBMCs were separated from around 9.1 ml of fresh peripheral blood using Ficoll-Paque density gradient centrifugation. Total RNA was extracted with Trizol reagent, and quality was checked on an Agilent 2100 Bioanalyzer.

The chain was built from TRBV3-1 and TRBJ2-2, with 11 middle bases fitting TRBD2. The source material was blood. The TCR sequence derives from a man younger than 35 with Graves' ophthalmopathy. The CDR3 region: CASSQDLFLAGGNTGELFF. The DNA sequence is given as TGTGCCAGCAGCCAAGATCTCTTCCTAGCGGGGGGGAACACCGGGGAGCTGTTTTTT.